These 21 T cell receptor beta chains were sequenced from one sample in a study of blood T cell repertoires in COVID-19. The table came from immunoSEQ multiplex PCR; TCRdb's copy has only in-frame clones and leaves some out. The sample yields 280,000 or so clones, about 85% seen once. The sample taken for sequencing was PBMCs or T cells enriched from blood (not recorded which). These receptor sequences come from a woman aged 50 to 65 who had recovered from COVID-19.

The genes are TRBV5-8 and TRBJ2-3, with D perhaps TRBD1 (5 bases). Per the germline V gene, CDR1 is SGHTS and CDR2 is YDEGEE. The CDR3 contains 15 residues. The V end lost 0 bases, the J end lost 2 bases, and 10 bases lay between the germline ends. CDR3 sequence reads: CASSLEGIYTDTQYF. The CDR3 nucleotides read TGTGCCAGCAGCTTGGAGGGGATATACACAGATACGCAGTATTTT.

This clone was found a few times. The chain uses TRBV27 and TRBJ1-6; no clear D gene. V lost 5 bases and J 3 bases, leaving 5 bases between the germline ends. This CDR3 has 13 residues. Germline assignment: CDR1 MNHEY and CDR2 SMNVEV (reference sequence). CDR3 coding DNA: TGTGCCAGCAGTATTTACTATAATTCACCCCTCCACTTT. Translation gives CASSIYYNSPLHF.

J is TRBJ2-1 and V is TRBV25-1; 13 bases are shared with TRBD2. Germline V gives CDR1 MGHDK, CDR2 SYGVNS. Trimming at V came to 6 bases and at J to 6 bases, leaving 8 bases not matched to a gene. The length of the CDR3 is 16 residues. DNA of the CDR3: TGTGCCAGCAGGAGGACTAGCGGGAGCTATGGCAATGAGCAGTTCTTC. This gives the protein CASRRTSGSYGNEQFF.

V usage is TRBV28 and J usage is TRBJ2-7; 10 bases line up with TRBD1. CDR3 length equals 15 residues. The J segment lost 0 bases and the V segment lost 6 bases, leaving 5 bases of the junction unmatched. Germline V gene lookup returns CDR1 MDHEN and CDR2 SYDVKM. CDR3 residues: CASSRGQGGSYEQYF. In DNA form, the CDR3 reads TGTGCCAGCAGCCGCGGACAGGGGGGCTCCTACGAGCAGTACTTC. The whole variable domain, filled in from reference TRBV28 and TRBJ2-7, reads DVKVTQSSRYLVKRTGEKVFLECVQDMDHENMFWYRQDPGLGLRLIYFSYDVKMKEKGDIPEGYSVSREKKERFSLILESASTNQTSMYLCASSRGQGGSYEQYFGPGTRLTVT.

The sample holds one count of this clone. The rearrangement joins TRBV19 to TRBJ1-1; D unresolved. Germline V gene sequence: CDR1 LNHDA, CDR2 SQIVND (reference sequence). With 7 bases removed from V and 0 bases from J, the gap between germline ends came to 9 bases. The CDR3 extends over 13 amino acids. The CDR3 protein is CASTMRLNTEAFF. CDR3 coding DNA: TGTGCCAGTACCATGAGGCTGAACACTGAAGCTTTCTTT. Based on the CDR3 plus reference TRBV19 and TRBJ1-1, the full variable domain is DGGITQSPKYLFRKEGQNVTLSCEQNLNHDAMYWYRQDPGQGLRLIYYSQIVNDFQKGDIAEGYSVSREKKESFPLTVTSAQKNPTAFYLCASTMRLNTEAFFGQGTRLTVV.

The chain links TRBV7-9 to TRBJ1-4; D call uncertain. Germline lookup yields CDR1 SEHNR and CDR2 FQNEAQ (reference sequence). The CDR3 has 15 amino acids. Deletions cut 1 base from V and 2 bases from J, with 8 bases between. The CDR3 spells CASSLEWQTNEKLFF. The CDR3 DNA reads TGTGCCAGCAGCTTAGAGTGGCAGACTAATGAAAAACTGTTTTTT. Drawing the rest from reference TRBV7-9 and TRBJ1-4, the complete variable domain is DTGVSQNPRHKITKRGQNVTFRCDPISEHNRLYWYRQTLGQGPEFLTYFQNEAQLEKSRLLSDRFSAERPKGSFSTLEIQRTEQGDSAMYLCASSLEWQTNEKLFFGSGTQLSVL.

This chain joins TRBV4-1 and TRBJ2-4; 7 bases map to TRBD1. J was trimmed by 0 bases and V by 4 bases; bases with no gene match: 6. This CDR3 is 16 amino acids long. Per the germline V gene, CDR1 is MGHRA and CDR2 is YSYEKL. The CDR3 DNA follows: TGCGCCAGCAGCCCCGGGGACAGACTAGCCAAAAACATTCAGTACTTC. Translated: CASSPGDRLAKNIQYF.

The CDR3 loop reads CASSPHPPGQGKPQHF. The CDR3 nucleotides are TGTGCCAGCAGCCCCCATCCGCCGGGACAGGGTAAGCCCCAGCATTTT. V and J are TRBV13 and TRBJ1-5, with TRBD1 identical over 9 bases. V lost 5 bases, J lost 8 bases, and 13 bases stayed unmatched. Germline lookup yields CDR1 PRHDT and CDR2 FYEKMQ (reference sequence). This CDR3 contains 16 residues.

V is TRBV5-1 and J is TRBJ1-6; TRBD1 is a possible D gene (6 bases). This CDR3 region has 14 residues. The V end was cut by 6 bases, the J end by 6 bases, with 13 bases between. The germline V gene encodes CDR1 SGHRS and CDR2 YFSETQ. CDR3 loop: CASTAGAVNSPLHF. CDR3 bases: TGCGCCAGCACAGCGGGGGCCGTTAATTCACCCCTCCACTTT.

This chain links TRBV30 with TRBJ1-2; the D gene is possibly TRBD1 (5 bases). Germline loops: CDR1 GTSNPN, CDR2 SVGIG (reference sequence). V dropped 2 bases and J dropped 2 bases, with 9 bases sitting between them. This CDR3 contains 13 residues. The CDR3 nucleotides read TGTGCCTGGAGTTACACAGGAAACTATGGCTACACCTTC. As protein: CAWSYTGNYGYTF.

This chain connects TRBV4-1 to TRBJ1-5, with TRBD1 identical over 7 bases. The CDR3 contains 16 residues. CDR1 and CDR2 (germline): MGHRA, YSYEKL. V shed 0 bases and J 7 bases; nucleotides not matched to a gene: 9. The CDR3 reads CASSQEGTAGRQPQHF. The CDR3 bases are TGCGCCAGCAGCCAAGAGGGGACAGCGGGCAGGCAGCCCCAGCATTTT.

CDR3 nucleotides: TGTGCCAGCAGTCGACAGGGCTACGAGCAGTACTTC. Encoded protein: CASSRQGYEQYF. This chain uses TRBV28 with TRBJ2-7, with 7 bases fitting TRBD1. The CDR3 is 12 residues long. V shed 5 bases and J 3 bases; nucleotides not matched to a gene: 1. The germline gives CDR1 MDHEN, CDR2 SYDVKM.

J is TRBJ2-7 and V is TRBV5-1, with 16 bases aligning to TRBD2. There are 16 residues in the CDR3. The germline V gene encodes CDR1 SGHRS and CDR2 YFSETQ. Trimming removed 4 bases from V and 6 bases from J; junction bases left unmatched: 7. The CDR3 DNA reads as TGCGCCAGCAGCATCTCGGGACTAGCGGGAGGGGGCGAGCAGTACTTC. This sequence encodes CASSISGLAGGGEQYF.

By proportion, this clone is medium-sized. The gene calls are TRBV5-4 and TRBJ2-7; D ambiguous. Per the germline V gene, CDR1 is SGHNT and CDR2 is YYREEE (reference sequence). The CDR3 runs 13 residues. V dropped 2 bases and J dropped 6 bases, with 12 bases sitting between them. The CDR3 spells CASSFSRSGEQYF. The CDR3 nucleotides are TGTGCCAGCAGCTTCTCTCGCTCCGGCGAGCAGTACTTC.

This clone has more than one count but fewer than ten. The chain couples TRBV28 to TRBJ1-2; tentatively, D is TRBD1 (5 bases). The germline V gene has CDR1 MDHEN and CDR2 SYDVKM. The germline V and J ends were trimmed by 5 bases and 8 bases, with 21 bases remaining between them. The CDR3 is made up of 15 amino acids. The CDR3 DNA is TGTGCCAGCAGTCTTGCCCTCGGGGGGACGCGGGGCTACACCTTC. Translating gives CASSLALGGTRGYTF.

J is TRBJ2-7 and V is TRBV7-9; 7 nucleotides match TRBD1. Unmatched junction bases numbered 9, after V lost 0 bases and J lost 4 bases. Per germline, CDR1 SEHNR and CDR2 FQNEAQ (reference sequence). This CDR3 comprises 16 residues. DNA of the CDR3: TGTGCCAGCAGCTTAGCGCCACAGGGGATGAGGTACGAGCAGTACTTC. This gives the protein CASSLAPQGMRYEQYF.

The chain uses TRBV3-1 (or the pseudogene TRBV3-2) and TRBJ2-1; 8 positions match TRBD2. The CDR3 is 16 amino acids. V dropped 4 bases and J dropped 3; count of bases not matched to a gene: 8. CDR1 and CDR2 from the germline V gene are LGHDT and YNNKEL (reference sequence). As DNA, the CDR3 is TGTGCCAGCAGCCCTGCCGGGACTAGAAACTACAATGAGCAGTTCTTC. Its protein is CASSPAGTRNYNEQFF.

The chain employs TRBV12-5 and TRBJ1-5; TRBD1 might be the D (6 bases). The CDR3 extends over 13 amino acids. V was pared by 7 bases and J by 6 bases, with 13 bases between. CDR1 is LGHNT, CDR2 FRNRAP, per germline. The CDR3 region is CASDPSGAQPQHF. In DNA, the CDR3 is TGTGCTAGTGACCCCTCAGGGGCTCAGCCCCAGCATTTT.

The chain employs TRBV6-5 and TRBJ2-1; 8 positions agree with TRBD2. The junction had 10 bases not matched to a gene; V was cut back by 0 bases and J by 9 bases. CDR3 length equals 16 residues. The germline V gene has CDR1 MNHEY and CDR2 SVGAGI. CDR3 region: CASSYSGVVAGLEQFF. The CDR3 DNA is TGTGCCAGCAGTTACTCGGGGGTAGTAGCGGGGCTTGAGCAGTTCTTC.

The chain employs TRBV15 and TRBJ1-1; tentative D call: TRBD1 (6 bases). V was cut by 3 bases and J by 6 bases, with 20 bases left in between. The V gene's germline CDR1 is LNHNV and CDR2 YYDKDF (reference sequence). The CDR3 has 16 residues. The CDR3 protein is CATSSEIQGTGSEAFF. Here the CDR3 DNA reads TGTGCCACCAGCAGCGAAATACAGGGAACAGGTTCTGAAGCTTTCTTT. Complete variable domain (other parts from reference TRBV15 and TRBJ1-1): DAMVIQNPRYQVTQFGKPVTLSCSQTLNHNVMYWYQQKSSQAPKLLFHYYDKDFNNEADTPDNFQSRRPNTSFCFLDIRSPGLGDTAMYLCATSSEIQGTGSEAFFGQGTRLTVV.

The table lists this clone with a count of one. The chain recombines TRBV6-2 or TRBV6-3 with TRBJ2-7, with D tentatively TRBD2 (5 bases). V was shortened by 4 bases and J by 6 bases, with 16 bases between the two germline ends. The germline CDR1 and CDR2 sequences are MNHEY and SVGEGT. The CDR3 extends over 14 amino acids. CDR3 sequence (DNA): TGTGCCAGCAGTTGCCGGGCGGAGGAGTGCGAGCAGTACTTC. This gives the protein CASSCRAEECEQYF.